This passage covers 16 T cell receptor beta chains from one sample sequenced in a study of shared clonotypes between healthy human individuals. Naive CD8 isolation took CD45RO-negative cells positively selected for CCR7 and excluded terminally differentiated effector memory CD45RA+ cells. The assay was immunoSEQ multiplex PCR, and TCRdb's table has in-frame clones only and misses some. The data contain under 600,000 clones, nearly 98% of them singletons. The sequencing input was naive CD8+ T cells sorted from blood. Receptors were obtained from a man under 40 in good health.

The rearrangement uses TRBV29-1 and TRBJ1-4, with unresolved D. The ends were cut back, 6 bases at V and 8 bases at J, with 7 bases in the middle. This CDR3 comprises 10 residues. Germline V CDR1 and CDR2: SQVTM, ANQGSEA. CDR3 sequence reads: CSVKTEKLFF. The DNA of the CDR3 is TGCAGCGTCAAGACCGAAAAACTGTTTTTT.

The gene calls are TRBV28 and TRBJ1-1, with TRBD1 matching 7 bases. V lost 5 bases and J lost 3; bases outside the gene matches: 3. CDR1 and CDR2 from the germline V gene are MDHEN and SYDVKM. This CDR3 is 13 amino acids long. The CDR3 DNA sequence: TGTGCCAGCAGTAGACAGGGATACACTGAAGCTTTCTTT. Protein sequence: CASSRQGYTEAFF.

The chain couples TRBV18 to TRBJ1-1, with 9 bases that match TRBD1. The CDR3 runs to 14 residues. With V trimmed by 3 bases and J by 4 bases, 3 bases remained unmatched. Germline lookup yields CDR1 KGHSH and CDR2 LQKENI. CDR3 protein: CASSPGQGGTEAFF. The CDR3 DNA follows: TGTGCCAGCTCACCGGGACAGGGAGGCACTGAAGCTTTCTTT.

The chain carries TRBV5-4 and TRBJ2-7, with a tentative D call TRBD1 (5 bases). V was pared by 4 bases and J by 4 bases, with 15 bases between. This CDR3 is 14 amino acids long. Germline CDR1 and CDR2: SGHNT and YYREEE (reference sequence). The CDR3 loop is CASSRQGSEYEQYF. The CDR3 DNA follows: TGTGCCAGCAGCCGGCAGGGATCGGAATACGAGCAGTACTTC.

This chain joins TRBV29-1 and TRBJ2-2, with 8 bases that match TRBD2. This CDR3 is 16 amino acids long. CDR1 and CDR2 (germline): SQVTM, ANQGSEA. J gave up 5 bases and V 2 bases, and 10 bases lay outside the gene matches. CDR3 loop: CSVEQRGRSGTGELFF. The CDR3 DNA reads TGCAGCGTTGAACAGCGGGGGAGGTCGGGGACCGGGGAGCTGTTTTTT.

CDR3 in DNA: TGTGCCAGCAGCAAAGTCAGCCGCTGGAATCAGCCCCAGCATTTT. Amino acids: CASSKVSRWNQPQHF. The chain is built from TRBV21-1 and TRBJ1-5. TRBV21-1 is termed a pseudogene. This CDR3 has 15 amino acids.

This chain connects TRBV5-8 to TRBJ2-7; tentative D call: TRBD2 (6 bases). The germline V gene has CDR1 SGHTS and CDR2 YDEGEE. V dropped 4 bases and J dropped 7 bases, with 21 bases sitting between them. CDR3 size: 15 residues. The CDR3 region is CASSGGIAYREEQYF. DNA for the CDR3: TGTGCCAGCAGCGGGGGGATAGCGTACCGAGAGGAGCAGTACTTC. Based on the CDR3 plus reference TRBV5-8 and TRBJ2-7, the full variable domain is EAGVTQSPTHLIKTRGQQATLRCSPISGHTSVYWYQQALGLGLQFLLWYDEGEERNRGNFPPRFSGRQFPNYSSELNVNALELEDSALYLCASSGGIAYREEQYFGPGTRLTVT.

Only one count was recorded for this clone. The CDR3, as DNA: TGCGCCAGCAGCCCAGAGGGAAACACCATATATTTT. It translates to CASSPEGNTIYF. The chain joins TRBV5-1 to TRBJ1-3; no firm D call. V lost 4 bases, J lost 4 bases, and 6 bases lay in between. Germline CDR1 reads SGHRS; CDR2 reads YFSETQ. The CDR3 totals 12 residues.

This chain joins TRBV19 and TRBJ2-7; D possibly corresponds to TRBD2 (5 bases). The CDR3 has 15 residues. The germline V gene encodes CDR1 LNHDA and CDR2 SQIVND (reference sequence). Between the trimmed V and J ends, which lost 1 base and 3 bases, there was a span of 13 bases. The CDR3 loop reads CASSIVLAPNYEQYF. The CDR3 DNA follows: TGTGCCAGTAGTATAGTGCTAGCCCCCAACTACGAGCAGTACTTC.

In this sample, this clone turned up once. The gene calls are TRBV7-9 and TRBJ2-7; 12 bases match TRBD2. The CDR3 has 17 amino acids. The ends lost 4 bases at V and 1 base at J; junction bases unmatched: 8. Germline V gives CDR1 SEHNR, CDR2 FQNEAQ (reference sequence). The CDR3 DNA reads TGTGCCAGCAGCTCTCGACTAGCGGGAGATTTGTCCTACGAGCAGTACTTC. Protein sequence: CASSSRLAGDLSYEQYF.

The count of this clone is one. The same CDR3 arises from other DNA sequences in this sample as well. The rearrangement links TRBV27 to TRBJ2-1; D not certain. The CDR3 is made up of 14 amino acids. V shed 1 base and J shed 0 bases, with 4 bases lying between them. Germline CDR1 is MNHEY and CDR2 is SMNVEV (reference sequence). CDR3 loop: CASSLWSSYNEQFF. The CDR3 coding sequence is TGTGCCAGCAGTTTATGGAGCTCCTACAATGAGCAGTTCTTC.

The rearrangement links TRBV4-2 to TRBJ2-7; 8 bases line up with TRBD2. V was clipped by 1 base and J by 1 base; unmatched bases: 6. Germline CDR1 LGHNA, CDR2 YNFKEQ. The length of the CDR3 is 16 residues. The CDR3 loop is CASSQVGLAGSYEQYF. As DNA, the CDR3 is TGTGCCAGCAGCCAAGTCGGGTTAGCGGGATCCTACGAGCAGTACTTC.

The chain joins TRBV7-6 to TRBJ2-2, with D possibly being TRBD2 (6 bases). Germline-derived CDR1 and CDR2 are SGHVS and FNYEAQ. Trimming stripped 6 bases from V and 6 bases from J, with 17 bases between. The length of the CDR3 is 15 residues. This chain's CDR3 is CASSPREYRAGELFF. The CDR3 nucleotides read TGTGCCAGCAGTCCTCGGGAGTATCGTGCCGGGGAGCTGTTTTTT.

This clone was counted a single time. The chain joins TRBV7-3 to TRBJ2-1, with 8 bases matching TRBD1. This CDR3 region has 15 residues. V gave up 5 bases and J gave up 6 bases; unmatched junction bases: 9. The germline CDR1 and CDR2 sequences are SGHTA and FQGTGA. CDR3 DNA: TGTGCCAGCAGCCCTCGACAGGGGATGGGCAATGAGCAGTTCTTC. Its protein is CASSPRQGMGNEQFF.

This rearrangement joins TRBV6-5 to TRBJ2-5; perhaps D is TRBD1 or TRBD2 (5 bases each). The V gene's germline CDR1 is MNHEY and CDR2 SVGAGI. This CDR3 has 13 residues. V lost 6 bases and J 5 bases, leaving 13 bases between the germline ends. The CDR3 DNA is TGTGCCAGCAGCAGTGGGGACCCTGAGACCCAGTACTTC. Translated, it gives CASSSGDPETQYF.

CDR3 amino acids: CAISDGTGNSYEQYF. CDR3 sequence (DNA): TGTGCCATCAGTGACGGGACAGGGAACTCCTACGAGCAGTACTTC. This sequence joins TRBV10-3 and TRBJ2-7; the match to TRBD1 covers 9 bases. Per the germline V gene, CDR1 is ENHRY and CDR2 is SYGVKD. With 3 bases clipped from V and 0 bases from J, the junction kept 3 bases outside the gene matches. The CDR3 totals 15 residues.